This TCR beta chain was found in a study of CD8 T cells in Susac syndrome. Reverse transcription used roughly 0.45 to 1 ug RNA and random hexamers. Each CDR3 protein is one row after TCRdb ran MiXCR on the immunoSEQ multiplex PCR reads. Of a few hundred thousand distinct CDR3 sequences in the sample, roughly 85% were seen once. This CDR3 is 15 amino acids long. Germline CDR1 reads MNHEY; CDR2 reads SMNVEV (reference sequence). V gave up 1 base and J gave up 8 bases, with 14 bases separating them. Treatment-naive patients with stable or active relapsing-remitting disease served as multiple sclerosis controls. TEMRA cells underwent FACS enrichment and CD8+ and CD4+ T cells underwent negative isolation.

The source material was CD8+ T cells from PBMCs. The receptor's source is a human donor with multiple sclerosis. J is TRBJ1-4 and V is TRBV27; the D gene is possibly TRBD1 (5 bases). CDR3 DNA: TGTGCCAGCAGTTTATTTCAGGGCCGGGGAGAAAAACTGTTTTTT. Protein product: CASSLFQGRGEKLFF.